One and the same sample provided the 27 T cell receptor beta chains below, sequenced in a study of T cells in Graves' hyperthyroidism and ophthalmopathy (dated 2019 in TCRdb). Libraries came from multiplex PCR. The sequencing machine was an Illumina HiSeq 2000. Amplification of TCR beta CDR3 regions was carried out from RNA transcripts. A first-round RT-PCR of the TCR CDR3 used the HTBI primer set with the Qiagen OneStep RT-PCR kit. The public reads were reanalyzed by TCRdb: fastp trimming at Q25, MiXCR alignment, in-frame beta chains only. CDR3 protein sequences are deduplicated, and each keeps its most common genes and DNA. The sample table records fewer than 750,000 distinct CDR3 sequences; roughly 14% of these occur just once. The ten largest clones capture roughly 4.5% of the sample. Source material: blood. The source of these receptors is a woman between 35 and 50 years old with Graves' ophthalmopathy.

This clonotype was seen ten or more times. V usage is TRBV2 and J usage is TRBJ2-1, with D possibly being TRBD1 (6 bases). Germline CDR1 is SNHLY and CDR2 is FYNNEI. The CDR3 loop spans 13 amino acids. V lost 5 bases, J lost 5 bases, and 10 bases lay in between. CDR3 loop: CASSRQVDNEQFF. The CDR3 bases are TGTGCCAGCAGTAGACAGGTTGACAATGAGCAGTTCTTC.

This clonotype was seen at least ten times. The gene calls are TRBV30 and TRBJ1-2; the D gene is possibly TRBD1 (5 bases). The CDR3 covers 14 residues. Trimming shortened V by 3 bases and J by 4 bases, and 15 bases separated the two germline ends. Germline CDR1 GTSNPN, CDR2 SVGIG (reference sequence). Here the CDR3 DNA reads TGTGCCTGGAGGACGGGACCAGTAGCCTATGGCTACACCTTC. Protein product: CAWRTGPVAYGYTF.

This clonotype was counted many times. The chain recombines TRBV5-1 with TRBJ2-7, with 9 bases fitting TRBD1. V lost 1 base to trimming and J lost 3 bases; unmatched junction nucleotides: 8. Germline V gene lookup returns CDR1 SGHRS and CDR2 YFSETQ. The CDR3 loop spans 16 amino acids. The CDR3: CASSLKGEGQGYEQYF. The CDR3 coding sequence is TGCGCCAGCAGCTTGAAAGGTGAGGGACAGGGCTACGAGCAGTACTTC.

This clonotype was observed at least ten times. This chain uses TRBV15 with TRBJ2-7; 12 positions agree with TRBD2. J lost 6 bases, V lost 0 bases, and 3 bases had no gene match. The CDR3 extends over 15 amino acids. Germline V gene sequence: CDR1 LNHNV, CDR2 YYDKDF (reference sequence). The CDR3 bases are TGTGCCACCAGCAGAGAGGCGACTAGCGGGAGCGAGCAGTACTTC. Translation: CATSREATSGSEQYF.

This clonotype was counted only a few times. The genes are TRBV20-1 and TRBJ2-7; no firm D call. Trimming shortened V by 1 base and J by 3 bases, and 10 bases separated the two germline ends. CDR1 DFQATT and CDR2 SNEGSKA come from the germline V gene (reference sequence). CDR3 length: 13 amino acids. The DNA of the CDR3 is TGCAGTGCTAGAGGTAATGTCTTCTACGAGCAGTACTTC. Translating it yields CSARGNVFYEQYF.

This sequence joins TRBV2 and TRBJ2-5; unclear D gene. There are 14 residues in the CDR3. Germline V lookup: CDR1 SNHLY, CDR2 FYNNEI. The V end lost 5 bases, the J end lost 2 bases, and 12 bases lay between the germline ends. The CDR3 region is CASSRMTPQETQYF. The CDR3 DNA follows: TGTGCCAGCAGTAGGATGACACCTCAAGAGACCCAGTACTTC.

This clonotype was observed many times. The genes are TRBV10-3 and TRBJ1-1, with D possibly being TRBD1 (6 bases). This CDR3 contains 14 residues. Germline V gene lookup returns CDR1 ENHRY and CDR2 SYGVKD. Between the trimmed V and J ends, which lost 6 bases and 1 base, there was a span of 12 bases. The CDR3 nucleotides are TGTGCCATCAGGGCAGGGGAGGGGAACACTGAAGCTTTCTTT. Translated, it gives CAIRAGEGNTEAFF.

This clonotype appeared many times. The rearrangement joins TRBV28 to TRBJ2-5; the D gene is possibly TRBD2 (5 bases). This CDR3 is built from 16 residues. The germline gives CDR1 MDHEN, CDR2 SYDVKM. V dropped 2 bases and J dropped 3 bases, with 16 bases sitting between them. The DNA for the CDR3 is TGTGCCAGCAGTTTAGTCCCAGCGGTTATTAAAGAGACCCAGTACTTC. Amino acid sequence: CASSLVPAVIKETQYF. Drawing the rest from reference TRBV28 and TRBJ2-5, the complete variable domain is DVKVTQSSRYLVKRTGEKVFLECVQDMDHENMFWYRQDPGLGLRLIYFSYDVKMKEKGDIPEGYSVSREKKERFSLILESASTNQTSMYLCASSLVPAVIKETQYFGPGTRLLVL.

Details on this clonotype: As the CDR3 is not closed by the conserved phenylalanine or tryptophan, this likely results from a read error. The genes are TRBV12-3 or TRBV12-4 and TRBJ2-4, with D unresolved. V gave up 6 bases and J gave up 6 bases, with 15 bases separating them. There are 14 residues in the CDR3. CDR3 bases: TGTGCCAGCAGACCCGGGCAGAGCGCAAACATTCAGTACCTC. Translation gives CASRPGQSANIQYL.

This clonotype was observed many times. The chain links TRBV6-2 or TRBV6-3 to TRBJ1-1; D is ambiguous. Germline CDR1 MNHEY, CDR2 SVGEGT. Between the trimmed V and J ends, which lost 8 bases and 0 bases, there was a span of 4 bases. The CDR3 runs 11 residues. CDR3 nucleotide sequence: TGTGCCAGCCTAATGAACACTGAAGCTTTCTTT. Protein product: CASLMNTEAFF.

This clonotype was seen at least ten times. V gene TRBV28 combines with J gene TRBJ2-7; D gene unclear. Germline CDR1 reads MDHEN; CDR2 reads SYDVKM. Trimming pared 2 bases from V and 5 bases from J, leaving 22 bases between. The length of the CDR3 is 17 residues. The CDR3 nucleotides read TGTGCCAGCAGTTTAGGGCCCGGAAGCTTACCCCTCAACGAGCAGTACTTC. Protein product: CASSLGPGSLPLNEQYF.

Many counts were recorded for this clonotype. This sequence joins TRBV27 and TRBJ1-5; D is uncertain. The length of the CDR3 is 13 residues. V was clipped by 3 bases and J by 7 bases, with 10 bases between them. Germline lookup yields CDR1 MNHEY and CDR2 SMNVEV (reference sequence). CDR3 sequence reads: CASSFDRVQPQHF. The CDR3 DNA reads TGTGCCAGCAGTTTCGACCGGGTCCAGCCCCAGCATTTT.

The V gene is TRBV12-3 or TRBV12-4, the J gene TRBJ1-2; D not resolved. The length of the CDR3 is 15 residues. Trimming took 5 bases from V and 2 from J, leaving 15 bases between them. The CDR3 protein is CASSPETTANYGYTF. The DNA for the CDR3 is TGTGCCAGCAGTCCTGAAACGACGGCAAACTATGGCTACACCTTC.

The rearrangement links TRBV4-2 to TRBJ2-7, with 8 bases matching TRBD2. Germline CDR1 reads LGHNA; CDR2 reads YNFKEQ. J lost 0 bases, V lost 3 bases, and 7 bases had no gene match. CDR3 length: 16 amino acids. CDR3 region: CASSHGAGLASYEQYF. CDR3 nucleotides: TGTGCCAGCAGCCATGGGGCAGGACTAGCCTCCTACGAGCAGTACTTC.

The V and J genes are TRBV6-2 or TRBV6-3 and TRBJ1-1; the D gene is possibly TRBD1 (6 bases). This CDR3 spans 19 amino acids. Trimming took off 6 bases at V and 4 bases at J, with 30 bases between the two ends. CDR1 MNHEY and CDR2 SVGEGT come from the germline V gene. The chain's CDR3 is CASRPTNRDLVSNGTEAFF. The DNA of the CDR3 is TGTGCCAGCAGGCCGACAAACAGGGATTTAGTCTCTAACGGCACTGAAGCTTTCTTT.

This clonotype was observed at least ten times. The V and J genes are TRBV7-2 and TRBJ1-2; D is unresolved. CDR3 length: 13 amino acids. The V end lost 3 bases, the J end lost 4 bases, and 9 bases lay between the germline ends. Germline V gene data show CDR1 as SGHTA and CDR2 as FQGNSA. CDR3 amino acids: CASSFEGTYGYTF. For the CDR3, the DNA is TGTGCCAGCAGCTTCGAGGGAACCTATGGCTACACCTTC.

Many counts were recorded for this clonotype. CDR3: CASSTPAGAYEQYF. The CDR3 DNA sequence: TGTGCCAGCAGTACCCCGGCCGGCGCCTACGAGCAGTACTTC. This rearrangement joins TRBV6-2 or TRBV6-3 to TRBJ2-7, with unresolved D. V lost 5 bases and J 2 bases, leaving 13 bases between the germline ends. Germline lookup yields CDR1 MNHEY and CDR2 SVGEGT. This CDR3 region has 14 residues.

This rearrangement joins TRBV4-1 to TRBJ1-6; TRBD1 agrees at 7 bases. J gave up 10 bases and V 2 bases, and 20 bases lay outside the gene matches. Germline loops: CDR1 MGHRA, CDR2 YSYEKL. The CDR3 covers 19 residues. As DNA, the CDR3 is TGCGCCAGCAGCCAAATCCCGGGACAGCGGGAGGCCCGTACGTCACCCCTCCACTTT. The encoded protein is CASSQIPGQREARTSPLHF.

The rearrangement uses TRBV28 and TRBJ2-7, with 7 nucleotides matching TRBD2. The CDR3 runs to 17 residues. Germline CDR1 is MDHEN and CDR2 is SYDVKM. The J segment lost 2 bases and the V segment lost 4 bases, leaving 14 bases of the junction unmatched. CDR3 residues: CASSSYWGGRAPYEQYF. CDR3 DNA: TGTGCCAGCAGTTCATACTGGGGAGGGAGGGCCCCCTACGAGCAGTACTTC.

This clonotype was counted at least ten times. The V gene is TRBV7-9, the J gene TRBJ2-5; the D is unclear. The CDR3 totals 12 residues. CDR1 is SEHNR and CDR2 is FQNEAQ in the germline V gene (reference sequence). V was clipped by 8 bases and J by 9 bases, with 16 bases between them. CDR3 loop: CASSPSALAQYF. For the CDR3, the DNA is TGTGCCAGCTCACCCTCCGCCTTGGCCCAGTACTTC. Based on the CDR3 plus reference TRBV7-9 and TRBJ2-5, the full variable domain is DTGVSQNPRHKITKRGQNVTFRCDPISEHNRLYWYRQTLGQGPEFLTYFQNEAQLEKSRLLSDRFSAERPKGSFSTLEIQRTEQGDSAMYLCASSPSALAQYFGPGTRLLVL.

At least ten counts were recorded for this clonotype. J is TRBJ2-7 and V is TRBV6-5, with D tentatively TRBD1 or TRBD2 (6 bases each). From germline, CDR1 is MNHEY and CDR2 SVGAGI. The CDR3 has 12 residues. V lost 2 bases and J 6 bases, leaving 8 bases between the germline ends. CDR3 region: CASSYKGGEQYF. In nucleotides, the CDR3 is TGTGCCAGCAGTTACAAGGGGGGCGAGCAGTACTTC.

V usage is TRBV27 and J usage is TRBJ2-7; 10 bases align to TRBD2. CDR1 is MNHEY and CDR2 is SMNVEV in the germline V gene (reference sequence). The V and J ends lost 0 bases and 4 bases, in that order; junction bases with no gene match: 9. This CDR3 spans 17 amino acids. The CDR3 DNA reads as TGTGCCAGCAGTTTATCGGGACTAGCGAGGAGATGGTACGAGCAGTACTTC. Translation: CASSLSGLARRWYEQYF.

This clonotype occurred a few times. This chain links TRBV6-2 or TRBV6-3 with TRBJ2-2; 8 bases are shared with TRBD2. Germline V lookup: CDR1 MNHEY, CDR2 SVGEGT. There are 15 residues in the CDR3. V was clipped by 6 bases and J by 6 bases; unmatched bases: 9. The CDR3: CASSETSGLPGELFF. CDR3 nucleotides: TGTGCCAGCAGCGAAACTAGCGGTCTGCCCGGGGAGCTGTTTTTT.

This clonotype appeared many times. The chain links TRBV12-3 or TRBV12-4 to TRBJ1-2; D unclear. CDR3 size: 12 residues. V gave up 3 bases and J gave up 8 bases, with 10 bases separating them. The CDR3 loop is CASSFGGWGYTF. The CDR3 DNA reads as TGTGCCAGCAGTTTTGGTGGCTGGGGCTACACCTTC.

In this sample, this clonotype turned up many times. The rearrangement uses TRBV28 and TRBJ2-3; 7 bases are a match to TRBD1. CDR3 size: 16 residues. The V and J ends lost 6 bases and 0 bases, in that order; junction bases with no gene match: 9. Per the germline V gene, CDR1 is MDHEN and CDR2 is SYDVKM. The CDR3 DNA sequence: TGTGCCAGCAGAAAAGACAGGGCCACTAGCACAGATACGCAGTATTTT. It specifies CASRKDRATSTDTQYF.

This clonotype was observed many times. This chain joins TRBV6-2 or TRBV6-3 and TRBJ2-2; D not certain. V was shortened by 2 bases and J by 4 bases, with 17 bases between the two germline ends. Germline CDR1 reads MNHEY; CDR2 reads SVGEGT. The CDR3 has 17 amino acids. The CDR3 sequence is CASSYALAELITGELFF. CDR3 DNA: TGTGCCAGCAGTTACGCCTTAGCTGAACTCATCACCGGGGAGCTGTTTTTT.

This clonotype appeared many times. This chain links TRBV24-1 with TRBJ2-5; possible D gene TRBD2, 5 bases. The CDR3 is 14 amino acids. CDR1 is KGHDR and CDR2 is SFDVKD in the germline V gene. The V gene lost 4 bases and the J gene lost 4 bases, with 12 bases spanning the gap. DNA of the CDR3: TGTGCCACCAGTGACACGGGATCGCTAGAGACCCAGTACTTC. Its protein product is CATSDTGSLETQYF.